A selection of T cell receptor beta chains follows, all from one sample in a study of T cell changes during pregnancy in multiple sclerosis. The protocol was immunoSEQ multiplex PCR, while the TCRdb copy is restricted to in-frame clones and leaves out a portion. The profile shows 40,000 to 45,000 clones, 89% of them singletons. The input for sequencing was CD4+ T cells from peripheral blood mononuclear cells, taken in the first trimester of pregnancy. These receptors all stem from a female donor with multiple sclerosis, enrolled in a pregnancy study. Both conserved end residues are part of each CDR3. D genes are given only for firm matches. Rows may omit the clone size; those that give it use once, few, many or a size class.

abundance	v_gene	j_gene	d_gene	CDR3nt	CDR3aa
.	TRBV27	TRBJ2-1	TRBD2	TGTGCCAGCAGTTTATCGACTAGCGGGTACAATGAGCAGTTCTTC	CASSLSTSGYNEQFF
.	TRBV28	TRBJ2-7	TRBD2	TGTGCCAGCAGTTATGGACTAGCGGGTCACGAGCAGTACTTC	CASSYGLAGHEQYF
.	TRBV28	TRBJ2-7	TRBD1	TGTGCCAGCAGTCGCACTCAGGGGGCTGGCGAGCAGTACTTC	CASSRTQGAGEQYF
.	TRBV9	TRBJ2-1	TRBD2	TGTGCCAGCAGCGTAGGCCTAGCGGGTAAGACCTCCTACAATGAGCAGTTCTTC	CASSVGLAGKTSYNEQFF
.	TRBV6-6	TRBJ2-3	TRBD2	TGTGCCAGCAGTTCCGGGACTAGCGGAAGTTCAGATACGCAGTATTTT	CASSSGTSGSSDTQYF
.	TRBV30	TRBJ2-7	TRBD2	TGTGCCTGGAGTGTGGGGCCGAGTGCGGGAGGGCCGAAGGAGCAGTACTTC	CAWSVGPSAGGPKEQYF
.	TRBV7-3	TRBJ2-4	TRBD1	TGTGCCAGCAGCTCGGGACAGCTGGAGGACATTCAGTACTTC	CASSSGQLEDIQYF
once	TRBV28	TRBJ1-2	TRBD1	TGTGCCAGCAGTTTATCTCGACAGGGTGCGCAGAATAACTATGGCTACACCTTC	CASSLSRQGAQNNYGYTF
.	TRBV11-2	TRBJ2-1	.	TGTGCCAGCAGTCCCACCCTCGGGGGATCCTACAATGAGCAGTTCTTC	CASSPTLGGSYNEQFF
.	TRBV14	TRBJ1-4	.	TGTGCCAGCAGCCAAGCGACAGCAACTAATGAAAAACTGTTTTTT	CASSQATATNEKLFF
.	TRBV5-1	TRBJ2-5	TRBD1	TGCGCCAGCAGCACGGGACAGTCGTTGGCGGAGACCCAGTACTTC	CASSTGQSLAETQYF
once	TRBV7-3	TRBJ2-2	TRBD2	TGTGCCAGCAGCTTAAGTGATGGGCTAGCGGGCGGGGAGCTGTTTTTT	CASSLSDGLAGGELFF
.	TRBV19	TRBJ2-7	.	TGTGCCAGTAGTATTGGTAAGGGGCTCAACGAGCAGTACTTC	CASSIGKGLNEQYF
.	TRBV19	TRBJ1-2	.	TGTGCCAGTAAGGAGGTTCGCTATGGCTACACCTTC	CASKEVRYGYTF
few	TRBV5-5	TRBJ1-1	.	TGTGCCAGCAGCTTGGTCCCAGGGGCGGGCACTGAAGCTTTCTTT	CASSLVPGAGTEAFF
.	TRBV10-3	TRBJ1-1	TRBD1	TGTGCCATCAACGACAGGGGAGTAGGAACTGAAGCTTTCTTT	CAINDRGVGTEAFF
.	TRBV5-4	TRBJ2-7	TRBD1	TGTGCCAGCAGCTCTTATCCCGGGACAGACTCCTACGAGCAGTACTTC	CASSSYPGTDSYEQYF
.	TRBV2	TRBJ2-3	TRBD1	TGTGCCAGCAGTCCCGAACAGGGGGGTAGACCAGATACGCAGTATTTT	CASSPEQGGRPDTQYF
.	TRBV4-3	TRBJ2-3	.	TGCGCCAGCAGCCAAGATCAGACAAGCACAGATACGCAGTATTTT	CASSQDQTSTDTQYF
.	TRBV9	TRBJ2-7	.	TGTGCCAGCAGCGTAGAGGGTTTGATGGCAGGGATGCCCTACGAGCAGTACTTC	CASSVEGLMAGMPYEQYF
.	TRBV6-7	TRBJ2-7	TRBD1	TGTGCCAGCAGTTCGACAGGGAACCCGGGGGAGCAGTACTTC	CASSSTGNPGEQYF
.	TRBV6-1	TRBJ2-7	.	TGTGCCAGCAGTGAAGGGTCGGGGGTACGGGGGTACGAGCAGTACTTC	CASSEGSGVRGYEQYF
.	TRBV5-8	TRBJ2-3	TRBD1	TGTGCCAGCAGCCCCGGGACAGGGGGCACCGATACGCAGTATTTT	CASSPGTGGTDTQYF
.	TRBV7-9	TRBJ2-7	.	TGTGCCAGCAGCCCCAGATTTGGCTCCTACGAGCAGTACTTC	CASSPRFGSYEQYF
.	TRBV10-3	TRBJ1-4	TRBD1	TGTGCCATCAGTGAACGACAGGGAGGTGAAAAACTGTTTTTT	CAISERQGGEKLFF
.	TRBV4-2	TRBJ2-3	.	TGTGCCAGCAGCCAAGATTTCGTGGGAGTAGGGACAGATACGCAGTATTTT	CASSQDFVGVGTDTQYF
.	TRBV5-6	TRBJ2-2	.	TGTGCCAGCAGCTTCCCGCAGGGGTATCCCGGGGAGCTGTTTTTT	CASSFPQGYPGELFF
.	TRBV6-1	TRBJ2-5	TRBD2	TGTGCCAGCAAAAGACTAGCGGGAGTCCCGGAGACCCAGTACTTC	CASKRLAGVPETQYF
.	TRBV5-1	TRBJ2-3	TRBD2	TGCGCCAGCAGCTTGGGACGGACTAGCGGAGCCTCAAGCACAGATACGCAGTATTTT	CASSLGRTSGASSTDTQYF
.	TRBV19	TRBJ2-3	TRBD2	TGTGCCAGTAGTTTAGCGGGAGTGAAAGATACGCAGTATTTT	CASSLAGVKDTQYF
.	TRBV6-1	TRBJ1-2	.	TGTGCCAGCAGTGCCATGGAGACCGGGATCGGCTACACCTTC	CASSAMETGIGYTF
.	TRBV5-4	TRBJ2-1	TRBD2	TGTGCCAGCAGCTTGGGGACTAGCGGGAGGAACAATGAGCAGTTCTTC	CASSLGTSGRNNEQFF
.	TRBV25-1	TRBJ1-4	TRBD1	TGTGCCAGCAGCTTGACCTGGGACAGCGTTAATGAAAAACTGTTTTTT	CASSLTWDSVNEKLFF
.	TRBV9	TRBJ1-3	.	TGTGCCAGCAGCGCCGGGCAGACAGTCTCTGGAAACACCATATATTTT	CASSAGQTVSGNTIYF
.	TRBV28	TRBJ2-7	TRBD2	TGTGCCAGCAGTCGCGGGGGAGACTCCTACGAGCAGTACTTC	CASSRGGDSYEQYF
once	TRBV6-5	TRBJ1-1	TRBD1	TGTGCCAGCAGCCACACAGGGGGAGGGACTGAAGCTTTCTTT	CASSHTGGGTEAFF
.	TRBV19	TRBJ2-1	.	TGTGCCAGTACGAGCTACGGGACAACATACAATGAGCAGTTCTTC	CASTSYGTTYNEQFF
once	TRBV4-1	TRBJ1-5	.	TGCGCCAGCAGCCAAGAGGCCCAGGGCAATCAGCCCCAGCATTTT	CASSQEAQGNQPQHF
.	TRBV30	TRBJ2-1	TRBD2	TGTGCCTGGAGTGTACCGCCCTCGAGCGGGAGGGGGGCGTTCTTC	CAWSVPPSSGRGAFF
.	TRBV4-3	TRBJ2-2	TRBD1	TGCGCCAGCAGCCATCAGGGGACAGGGGGTGGGGACACCGGGGAGCTGTTTTTT	CASSHQGTGGGDTGELFF
.	TRBV29-1	TRBJ2-5	TRBD2	TGCAGCGTTGAAGAGGGGGGGGTAGCAGAGACCCAGTACTTC	CSVEEGGVAETQYF
.	TRBV27	TRBJ2-7	.	TGTGCCAGCAGCAGGAGGGAAAAGAGCTCCTACGAGCAGTACTTC	CASSRREKSSYEQYF
.	TRBV5-1	TRBJ2-7	TRBD1	TGCGCCAGCAGCTCCGACCCGGACAGGGGAAAGTACGAGCAGTACTTC	CASSSDPDRGKYEQYF
.	TRBV5-4	TRBJ2-1	TRBD1	TGTGCCAGCAGCAGGTCCGGGACAGGGGGCTATAATGAGCAGTTCTTC	CASSRSGTGGYNEQFF
.	TRBV10-3	TRBJ2-7	TRBD1	TGTGCCATCAGTGACAAGGCAGGGGGCTACGAGCAGTACTTC	CAISDKAGGYEQYF
.	TRBV28	TRBJ2-5	.	TGTGCCAGCAGTTTAACGGCGGCGTACCAAGAGACCCAGTACTTC	CASSLTAAYQETQYF
.	TRBV30	TRBJ2-5	.	TGTGCCTGGACCCGATGGGCCCATCAAGAGACCCAGTACTTC	CAWTRWAHQETQYF
.	TRBV6-5	TRBJ2-1	.	TGTGCCAGCAGGTCCCTTAAGTCTGGGAGCGATGAGCAGTTCTTC	CASRSLKSGSDEQFF
.	TRBV5-1	TRBJ2-1	.	TGCGCCAGCAGCTTGGGGGACAATAACAATGAGCAGTTCTTC	CASSLGDNNNEQFF
.	TRBV12-5	TRBJ2-5	TRBD1	TGTGCTAGCGGCCGTGGGGACAGCCTCCAAGAGACCCAGTACTTC	CASGRGDSLQETQYF
.	TRBV12-5	TRBJ1-2	.	TGTGCTAGTGGTTTGAAAAGTGGAGACTATGGCTACACCTTC	CASGLKSGDYGYTF
.	TRBV29-1	TRBJ1-3	TRBD1	TGCAGCGTCGGACAGGGCCTCTCTGGAAACACCATATATTTT	CSVGQGLSGNTIYF
.	TRBV28	TRBJ1-4	.	TGTGCCAGCCGACCCCGACGGGGTAATGTTGAAAAACTGTTTTTT	CASRPRRGNVEKLFF